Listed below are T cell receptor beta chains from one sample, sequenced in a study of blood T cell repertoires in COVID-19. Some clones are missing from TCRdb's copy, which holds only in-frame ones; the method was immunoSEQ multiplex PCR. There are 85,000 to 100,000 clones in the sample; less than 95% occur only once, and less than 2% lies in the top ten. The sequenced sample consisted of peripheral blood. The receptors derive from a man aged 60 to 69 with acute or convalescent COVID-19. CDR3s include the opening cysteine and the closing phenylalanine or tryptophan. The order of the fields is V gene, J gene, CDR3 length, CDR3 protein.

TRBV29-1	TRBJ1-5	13	CSVGGQGNQPQHF
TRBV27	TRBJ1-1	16	CASSLLPPGVFTEAFF
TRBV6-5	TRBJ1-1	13	CASTPGPGTKAFF
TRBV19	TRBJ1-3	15	CASSTPTGTGNTIYF
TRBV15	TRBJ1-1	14	CATSREQGISEAFF
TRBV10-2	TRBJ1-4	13	CASLQEGNEKLFF
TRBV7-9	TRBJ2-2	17	CASSLAGGTPNTGELFF
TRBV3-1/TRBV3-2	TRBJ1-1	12	CASSLRTAEAFF
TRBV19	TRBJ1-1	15	CASSLGDRARGRAFF
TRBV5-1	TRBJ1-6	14	CASSLGQGDSPLHF
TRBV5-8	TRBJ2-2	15	CASTTGTVDHGELFF
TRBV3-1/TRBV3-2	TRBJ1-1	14	CASSQPGQGAEAFF
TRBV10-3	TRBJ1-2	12	CAISGQGYGYTF
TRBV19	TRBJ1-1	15	CASSTQPTGDTEAFF
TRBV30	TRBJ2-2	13	CAWSGQATGELFF
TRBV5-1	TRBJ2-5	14	CASSLVAVQETQYF
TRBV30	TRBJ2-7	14	CAWRSPRDTYEQYF
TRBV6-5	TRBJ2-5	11	CACALRETQYF
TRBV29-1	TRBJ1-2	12	CSVESGGGSYTF
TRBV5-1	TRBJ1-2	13	CASSLGQGGGYTF
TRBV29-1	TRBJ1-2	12	CSVERVNYGYTF
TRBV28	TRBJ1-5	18	CASRPREGSHFSNQPQHF
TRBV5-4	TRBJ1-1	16	CASSQGGRSMNTEAFF
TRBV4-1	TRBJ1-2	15	CASSQAVTGWNGYTF
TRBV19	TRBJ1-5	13	CASSPEGGQPQHF
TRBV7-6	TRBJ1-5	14	CASSTGEGAQPQHF
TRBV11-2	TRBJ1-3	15	CASSPHTGSGNTIYF
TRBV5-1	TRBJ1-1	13	CASSTGGNTEAFF
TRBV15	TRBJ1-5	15	CATSQGGRSNQPQHF
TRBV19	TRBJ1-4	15	CASSLGLQGNEKLFF
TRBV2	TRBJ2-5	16	CASINPGTGEEETQYF
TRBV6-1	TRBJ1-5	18	CASSGTGLSIYSNQPQHF
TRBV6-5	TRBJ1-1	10	CATEDTEAFF
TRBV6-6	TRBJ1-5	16	CASSYPGQGTPGPQHF
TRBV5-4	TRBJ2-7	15	CASSFTGQGADEQYF
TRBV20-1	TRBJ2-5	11	CSGDREETQYF
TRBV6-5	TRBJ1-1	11	CASSHREEAFF
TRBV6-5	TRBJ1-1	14	CASSYSTGRTEAFF
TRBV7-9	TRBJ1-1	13	CASSFETGAEAFF
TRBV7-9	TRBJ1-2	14	CASSFREGTDGYTF
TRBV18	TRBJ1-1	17	CASSNTIGQGRNTEAFF
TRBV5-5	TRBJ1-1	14	CASSLQVVNTEAFF
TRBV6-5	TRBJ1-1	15	CASRRLPTGNTEAFF
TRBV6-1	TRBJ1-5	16	CASSVGTGGGYQPQHF
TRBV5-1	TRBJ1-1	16	CASRPKGANMNTEAFF
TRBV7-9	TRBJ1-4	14	CASSPGTGSEKLFF
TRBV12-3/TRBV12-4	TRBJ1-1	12	CASRNSDTEAFF
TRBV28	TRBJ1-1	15	CASSPSGQGDTEAFF
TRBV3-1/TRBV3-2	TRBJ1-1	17	CASTEGGRVRWNTEAFF
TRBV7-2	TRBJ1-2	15	CASSLEQGANYGYTF
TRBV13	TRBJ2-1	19	CASSPAPGLAGGPRSEQFF
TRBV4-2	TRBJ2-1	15	CASSRDTYSYNEQFF
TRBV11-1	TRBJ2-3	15	CASSFGTSTTDTQYF
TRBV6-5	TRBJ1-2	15	CASSRRHWTNYGYTF
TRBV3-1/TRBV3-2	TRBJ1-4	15	CASSQDYSGNEKLFF
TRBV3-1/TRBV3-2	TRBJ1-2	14	CASSIWDRDYGYTF
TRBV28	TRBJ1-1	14	CASRTGSMNTEAFF
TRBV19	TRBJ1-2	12	CASRDRGPGYTF
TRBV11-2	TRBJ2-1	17	CASSLEGASSSYNEQFF